This T cell receptor beta chain was captured by sequencing in a study of T cell responses to AZD1222 COVID-19 vaccine listed by TCRdb under 2021. For the study in its entirety: TCR sequencing was performed for about 250 trial participants, of whom about 200 were given two doses of AZD1222 and around 25 were given two doses of MenACWY control vaccine. Trial participants were enrolled by age into 18-55, 56-69 and 70-plus year subgroups, with roughly 150, 30 and 60 TCR-sequenced participants respectively. Findings and caveats that apply to the study as a whole: The 56-69-year group was small, and its depth increase did not reach significance, likely because of low power. Spike-specific TCR breadth and depth rose significantly after two AZD1222 doses compared with day 0 and with MenACWY recipients. CD4 TCRs associated with the vaccine covered the entire spike protein, and the dominant responses were in regions 160-218 and 743-854. Only a handful of AZD1222 recipients were SARS-CoV-2 seropositive at baseline, limiting conclusions about previously exposed vaccinees. No day 14 peak-response samples were available, so repertoires were characterized only after the peak T cell response. Participants were mostly white British, with more females than males. The authors suggested clonal diversity may have been underestimated. Reportedly, almost half of the unique spike-specific TCRs recognized epitopes lying outside the regions that are mutated in the B.1.351 and B.1.1.7 variants.

The CDR3 regions of human TCRbeta chains were analyzed by immunosequencing. As for how the authors treated the data: TCRs in the repertoires were compared against a reference library of SARS-CoV-2-specific TCRs that had been generated with the MIRA antigen-specificity platform. Breadth was defined as the fraction of unique TCRs that were SARS-CoV-2-associated. Depth was defined as the fraction of total T cells that were SARS-CoV-2-associated. Using the MIRA data, each spike-specific TCR was assigned both to the spike region to which the TCR was reactive and to a CD4 or CD8 class. Log10-transformed breadth and depth values were compared by one-way ANOVA with Sidak's multiple comparisons tests. TCRdb provides this immuneACCESS table in a form limited to in-frame rearrangements. Some clones are lacking; in checked studies, under half of them reflect an unresolved V gene, and why the rest are absent is not known. Clonal size and the V and J genes are those of that table, whereas D and trimming came from the DNA. This sample comprises 75,000 to 85,000 clones, roughly 80% of them detected only once. The top ten hold 25% to 30% of the sample.

In regard to this clone: Its cognate antigen has yet to be identified. Base qualities are not at hand, and no much larger clone is one base apart.

Explained via the paper, the time point label denotes: about 28 days (+/-7) after the second vaccine dose. The treatment or condition label, as the study defines it: meningococcal conjugate vaccine given as trial control. Samples from vaccinated people were obtained from the UK trials COV001 and COV002, which included a single-blind randomized controlled phase 2/3 trial of AZD1222 (ChAdOx1 nCoV-19) in healthy adults. For TCRbeta chain sequencing, PBMC samples from trial participants were taken at day 0 and at day 28 after the second dose. The sequence derives from an adult who received the MenACWY meningococcal vaccine as a control. The specimen was peripheral blood, collected 28 days after the second dose of the MenACWY control vaccine.

CDR3 protein: CASIDRREFGGTQYF. The bases read TGTGCCAGCATCGATAGGCGGGAGTTTGGAGGGACCCAGTACTTC. The sequence joins TRBV28 to TRBJ2-5; TRBD2 agrees with 7 junctional bases. V is trimmed back by 7 bases and J by 7 bases, and the junction contains 15 bases that no gene match accounts for. The CDR3 runs 15 residues from the cysteine to the phenylalanine. Left in the record is the CDR3 DNA by itself, 45 bases read in frame from the first base. The germline V gene yields MDHEN for CDR1 and SYDVKM for CDR2.